This TCR beta chain was retrieved from a study of technical replicates of blood from a handful of donors. Germline CDR1 reads ENHRY; CDR2 reads SYGVKD. The CDR3 covers 13 residues. Trimming cost V 5 bases and J 2 bases, with 9 bases left between them. Produced via immunoSEQ multiplex PCR; TCRdb's table is partial and in-frame only. The repertoire holds about 75,000 clones, 95% to 98% seen once, with around 0.18% in the top ten. The sequence was obtained from a human donor in good health. The rearrangement joins TRBV10-3 to TRBJ2-5; TRBD1 might be the D (6 bases). The sample comprised T cells isolated from PBMCs. The CDR3 nucleotides are TGTGCCATCAGTTTTGACAGGCAAGAGACCCAGTACTTC. Its translation is CAISFDRQETQYF.